This entry lists 17 T cell receptor beta chains sequenced from one sample in a study of beta chain features in type 1 diabetes. The isolated RNA, all of it, was reverse transcribed, so expressed TCRB transcripts were what got sequenced. Libraries were prepared by immunoSEQ multiplex PCR; TCRdb keeps only in-frame clonotypes and omits some of them. The sample includes 400,000 to 550,000 clones, about an eighth seen only once; the top ten take approximately 0.05%. The specimen sequenced was naive CD4+ T cells from blood. The receptors were sampled from a woman under 30 in good health.

This rearrangement joins TRBV6-1 to TRBJ2-1; tentatively, D is TRBD2 (5 bases). CDR3 length equals 13 residues. V gave up 11 bases and J gave up 3 bases, with 14 bases separating them. Germline V lookup: CDR1 MNHNS, CDR2 SASEGT. This chain's CDR3 is CASAGFSYNEQFF. CDR3 bases: TGTGCCTCGGCGGGCTTCAGCTACAATGAGCAGTTCTTC.

The chain combines TRBV19 with TRBJ2-7; TRBD1 agrees at 7 bases. The CDR3 has 17 residues. Germline CDR1 is LNHDA and CDR2 is SQIVND (reference sequence). V shed 3 bases, J shed 4 bases, and the junction held 15 bases outside the gene matches. CDR3 nucleotide sequence: TGTGCCAGTAGTATCACAAACCTACCGGGACAGCTTTACGAGCAGTACTTC. Protein product: CASSITNLPGQLYEQYF.

The chain couples TRBV11-2 to TRBJ2-7, with unresolved D. CDR3 length: 14 residues. Germline CDR1 reads SGHAT; CDR2 reads FQNNGV. V lost 4 bases to trimming and J lost 3 bases, with 13 bases between them. The CDR3, as DNA: TGTGCCAGCAGCTCCGTTCGGGCCCTCTACGAGCAGTACTTC. It encodes CASSSVRALYEQYF.

Only a few counts were recorded for this clone. The J gene is TRBJ1-2, the V gene TRBV29-1; no clear D. V gave up 4 bases and J gave up 7 bases, with 10 bases separating them. This CDR3 region has 11 residues. Germline-derived CDR1 and CDR2 are SQVTM and ANQGSEA. Here the CDR3 reads CSVAGEGGYTF. CDR3 sequence (DNA): TGCAGCGTTGCCGGGGAAGGTGGCTACACCTTC.

Only a few counts were recorded for this clone. This chain links TRBV7-2 with TRBJ2-1; D remains unclear. The V and J ends lost 0 bases and 4 bases respectively, with 10 bases between them. CDR1 SGHTA and CDR2 FQGNSA come from the germline V gene. This CDR3 region has 15 residues. The CDR3 is CASSLAVMKYNEQFF. CDR3 bases: TGTGCCAGCAGCTTAGCGGTCATGAAGTACAATGAGCAGTTCTTC.

This clone occurred a few times. The gene calls are TRBV7-9 and TRBJ1-1, with a tentative D call TRBD1 (5 bases). Germline values: CDR1 SEHNR, CDR2 FQNEAQ (reference sequence). Trimming pared 3 bases from V and 1 base from J, leaving 9 bases between. CDR3 length equals 14 residues. CDR3 coding DNA: TGTGCCAGCAGCTTCCGGCAGGGGAACACTGAAGCTTTCTTT. Translation gives CASSFRQGNTEAFF.

This rearrangement joins TRBV4-1 to TRBJ2-5; TRBD2 might be the D (7 bases). CDR3 length: 15 amino acids. Germline V gives CDR1 MGHRA, CDR2 YSYEKL. The V and J ends lost 0 bases and 6 bases respectively, with 14 bases between them. CDR3 protein: CASSQEVAGAQTQYF. The CDR3 region has the DNA TGCGCCAGCAGCCAAGAAGTGGCGGGGGCGCAGACCCAGTACTTC.

This clone has only a few counts. The CDR3 region is CASSLGLGGELFF. Written as DNA, the CDR3 is TGTGCCAGCAGCCTGGGACTAGGCGGGGAGCTGTTTTTT. V and J are TRBV14 and TRBJ2-2; 8 bases agree with TRBD2. This CDR3 region has 13 residues. The V segment lost 4 bases and the J segment 7 bases; nucleotides outside the gene matches: 2. Germline-derived CDR1 and CDR2 are SGHDN and FVKESK.

The sample holds a few counts of this clone. The chain recombines TRBV30 with TRBJ1-1; no clear D gene. The CDR3 totals 15 residues. V gave up 4 bases and J gave up 1 base, with 16 bases separating them. Germline lookup yields CDR1 GTSNPN and CDR2 SVGIG (reference sequence). CDR3 bases: TGTGCCTGGACCCCCGCGGTGTGGAGGAACACTGAAGCTTTCTTT. This encodes CAWTPAVWRNTEAFF.

The gene calls are TRBV2 and TRBJ1-2; no definite D call. Deletions cut 1 base from V and 3 bases from J, with 9 bases between. Germline CDR1 SNHLY, CDR2 FYNNEI. The length of the CDR3 is 14 residues. CDR3 region: CASSEVGRYYGYTF. CDR3 nucleotides: TGTGCCAGCAGTGAAGTTGGCAGGTACTATGGCTACACCTTC.

The J gene is TRBJ2-7, the V gene TRBV7-2; 9 nucleotides agree with TRBD2. The trim removed 3 bases at V and 3 bases at J, leaving 12 bases unmatched. The CDR3 sequence is 17 residues long. CDR1 is SGHTA and CDR2 is FQGNSA in the germline V gene. The CDR3 protein is CASSFSLGGRALYEQYF. CDR3 DNA sequence: TGTGCCAGCAGCTTTAGCCTAGGCGGGAGGGCCCTCTACGAGCAGTACTTC.

The chain carries TRBV7-9 and TRBJ2-3, with D unresolved. CDR1 and CDR2 from the germline V gene are SEHNR and FQNEAQ (reference sequence). The CDR3 sequence is 16 residues long. V was shortened by 5 bases and J by 0 bases, with 15 bases between the two germline ends. In DNA form, the CDR3 reads TGTGCCAGCAGCCGAACCCGGGCAGCTAGCACAGATACGCAGTATTTT. Translating gives CASSRTRAASTDTQYF.

The J gene is TRBJ2-3, the V gene TRBV28; 9 nucleotides match TRBD1. Trimming took 5 bases from V and 5 from J; bases not matched to a gene: 11. In germline, CDR1 is MDHEN, CDR2 SYDVKM. This CDR3 comprises 16 residues. The CDR3 bases are TGTGCCAGCAGTCAAACAAACAGGGGGCGGGTAGATACGCAGTATTTT. Its translation is CASSQTNRGRVDTQYF.

The chain uses TRBV29-1 and TRBJ2-2; D is unclear. V was trimmed by 7 bases and J by 4 bases, leaving 10 bases between them. The CDR3 sequence is 12 residues long. The germline V gene encodes CDR1 SQVTM and CDR2 ANQGSEA. CDR3 sequence reads: CSGGSFTGELFF. The CDR3 DNA sequence: TGCAGCGGTGGTAGCTTCACCGGGGAGCTGTTTTTT.

This clone was recorded a few times. This sequence joins TRBV2 and TRBJ2-5; D is possibly TRBD2 (6 bases). CDR1 is SNHLY, CDR2 FYNNEI, per germline. There are 13 residues in the CDR3. Trimming removed 5 bases from V and 3 bases from J, with 10 bases in between. In nucleotides, the CDR3 is TGTGCCAGCAGTTGGGGACTCGAAGAGACCCAGTACTTC. It is translated as CASSWGLEETQYF.

This clone was found a few times. The chain recombines TRBV11-1 with TRBJ2-1, with 7 bases that match TRBD2. V dropped 7 bases and J dropped 9; count of bases not matched to a gene: 9. The CDR3 sequence is 13 residues long. Germline V gene sequence: CDR1 SGHAT, CDR2 FQDESV (reference sequence). CDR3 nucleotides: TGTGCCAGCACCCCCCACGAGCGGGGTGAGCAGTTCTTC. It yields the protein CASTPHERGEQFF.

The chain uses TRBV7-2 and TRBJ2-7, with D perhaps matching TRBD2 (5 bases). The germline CDR1 and CDR2 sequences are SGHTA and FQGNSA. This CDR3 has 12 residues. Trimming removed 5 bases from V and 0 bases from J, with 5 bases in between. DNA of the CDR3: TGTGCCAGCAGCGGGAGCTCCTACGAGCAGTACTTC. Translated: CASSGSSYEQYF.